In its sample, the clone carrying this T cell receptor beta chain was seen many times. From germline, CDR1 is SNHLY and CDR2 FYNNEI. Trimming left V 6 bases short and J 0 bases short, with 15 bases between. The CDR3 covers 15 residues. This sample was taken from a study of neurological immune-mediated disorders. The authors made cDNA by 5'RACE with 10-nucleotide random UMIs. TCRdb fed the 5' RACE reads into MiXCR, producing one record per CDR3 protein. The repertoire holds more than 70,000 distinct CDR3 sequences, 15% to 20% seen once, with less than 20% in the top ten. This receptor was taken from a woman in her forties in good health. The chain is built from TRBV2 and TRBJ2-7; weak D call: TRBD1 (6 bases). Sequences were obtained from PBMCs. The CDR3, as DNA: TGTGCCAGCAGAACAGTGGGACACCACTCCTACGAGCAGTACTTC. Translation: CASRTVGHHSYEQYF.